These 13 T cell receptor beta chains were all obtained from the same sample, sequenced in a study of T cells after yellow fever vaccination. Via MiXCR, TCRdb re-called the 5' RACE reads, giving one row per CDR3 protein. The sample includes fewer than 450,000 distinct CDR3 sequences, about 4% of them seen just once. The input for sequencing was PBMCs, taken 5 days after the yellow fever booster vaccination. The origin of the receptors is a man aged 18-30 years who received the YFV17D yellow fever vaccine.

This clonotype has just a few counts. The J gene is TRBJ2-5, the V gene TRBV5-1; D is possibly TRBD1 or TRBD2 (5 bases each). Germline CDR1 is SGHRS and CDR2 is YFSETQ. This CDR3 has 14 amino acids. V was clipped by 4 bases and J by 4 bases, with 14 bases between them. The CDR3 protein is CASSVSSGGETQYF. Written as DNA, the CDR3 is TGCGCCAGCAGCGTTTCGTCTGGGGGAGAGACCCAGTACTTC.

There are many counts of this clonotype. The V gene is TRBV18, the J gene TRBJ2-3; possibly TRBD1 for D (6 bases). V was cut by 8 bases and J by 1 base, with 13 bases left in between. The CDR3 sequence is 14 residues long. Germline CDR1 is KGHSH and CDR2 is LQKENI. The CDR3: CASERDTRTDTQYF. CDR3 coding DNA: TGTGCCAGCGAAAGGGACACCCGCACAGATACGCAGTATTTT.

Ten or more counts support this clonotype. V and J are TRBV5-6 and TRBJ2-7; TRBD1 might be the D (6 bases). The ends were cut back, 2 bases at V and 3 bases at J, with 12 bases in the middle. This CDR3 has 14 amino acids. The germline V gene encodes CDR1 SGHDT and CDR2 YYEEEE. The chain's CDR3 is CASSFGSGDYEQYV. CDR3 nucleotide sequence: TGTGCCAGCAGCTTCGGGTCAGGGGACTACGAGCAGTACGTC.

A few counts support this clonotype. This chain links TRBV28 with TRBJ2-5, with TRBD1 as a possible D gene (5 bases). V was clipped by 8 bases and J by 1 base, with 11 bases between them. Germline CDR1 MDHEN, CDR2 SYDVKM. The CDR3 extends over 13 amino acids. CDR3 in amino acids: CASLGARQETQYF. The CDR3 DNA sequence: TGTGCCAGCCTTGGGGCTCGCCAAGAGACCCAGTACTTC.

This CDR3 reads CASRSTVTEAFF. The CDR3 DNA reads TGTGCCAGCAGGTCGACAGTCACTGAAGCTTTCTTT. The chain employs TRBV5-8 and TRBJ1-1; maybe TRBD1 (5 bases). Germline V gene sequence: CDR1 SGHTS, CDR2 YDEGEE. The CDR3 spans 12 residues. With 5 bases removed from V and 4 bases from J, the gap between germline ends came to 9 bases.

This clonotype showed up many times. V usage is TRBV7-2 and J usage is TRBJ2-3; TRBD2 matches 12 bases. The CDR3 contains 15 residues. V dropped 6 bases and J dropped 6; count of bases not matched to a gene: 7. Germline V gene sequence: CDR1 SGHTA, CDR2 FQGNSA. The CDR3 loop reads CASSSPSGGEDTQYF. The CDR3 DNA reads TGTGCCAGCAGTTCCCCTAGCGGGGGGGAGGATACGCAGTATTTT.

This sequence joins TRBV5-1 and TRBJ1-1; D is undetermined. Germline assignment: CDR1 SGHRS and CDR2 YFSETQ. V was pared by 0 bases and J by 4 bases, with 7 bases between. The CDR3 has 13 residues. This CDR3 is CASSLESLTEAFF. The CDR3 DNA reads TGCGCCAGCAGCTTGGAATCCCTCACTGAAGCTTTCTTT.

The chain combines TRBV12-3 or TRBV12-4 with TRBJ1-2, with TRBD1 identical over 7 bases. This CDR3 is built from 11 residues. J was trimmed by 8 bases and V by 10 bases; bases with no gene match: 7. CDR3 residues: CATPQGMGYTF. CDR3 in DNA: TGTGCCACTCCACAGGGGATGGGCTACACCTTC.

J is TRBJ2-3 and V is TRBV4-1; D is unresolved. Between the trimmed V and J ends, which lost 0 bases and 0 bases, there was a span of 7 bases. CDR3 length equals 15 residues. From germline, CDR1 is MGHRA and CDR2 YSYEKL. DNA for the CDR3: TGCGCCAGCAGCCAAGAGCAACGGAGCACAGATACGCAGTATTTT. This encodes CASSQEQRSTDTQYF.

This chain joins TRBV19 and TRBJ2-2; possibly TRBD1 or TRBD2 for D (5 bases each). V was pared by 8 bases and J by 9 bases, with 16 bases between. CDR3 length equals 13 residues. Germline V gene sequence: CDR1 LNHDA, CDR2 SQIVND (reference sequence). This CDR3 reads CASGKGDPRELFF. CDR3 nucleotides: TGTGCCAGTGGAAAAGGGGACCCCCGGGAGCTGTTTTTT.

The chain recombines TRBV19 with TRBJ1-2; TRBD1 matches at 7 bases. With V trimmed by 7 bases and J by 8 bases, 22 bases remained unmatched. CDR1 is LNHDA, CDR2 SQIVND, per germline (reference sequence). This CDR3 spans 17 amino acids. The CDR3 region is CASTPPYLTGRPWGYTF. CDR3 nucleotide sequence: TGTGCCAGTACCCCACCCTACTTGACAGGGCGTCCTTGGGGCTACACCTTC.

This chain joins TRBV6-5 and TRBJ2-7; D is perhaps TRBD1 or TRBD2 (5 bases each). This CDR3 has 13 residues. Trimming pared 5 bases from V and 2 bases from J, leaving 10 bases between. CDR1 and CDR2 (germline): MNHEY, SVGAGI. The chain's CDR3 is CASSNVGAYEQYF. The CDR3 DNA reads TGTGCCAGCAGTAACGTGGGGGCCTACGAGCAGTACTTC.

This clonotype was recorded at least ten times. The V gene is TRBV20-1, the J gene TRBJ2-7; D gene uncertain. V lost 0 bases and J 10 bases, leaving 10 bases between the germline ends. This CDR3 is 11 amino acids long. Germline V gene lookup returns CDR1 DFQATT and CDR2 SNEGSKA (reference sequence). The CDR3 nucleotides read TGCAGTGCTAGAGATGGAATTTCACAGTACGTC. This gives the protein CSARDGISQYV.